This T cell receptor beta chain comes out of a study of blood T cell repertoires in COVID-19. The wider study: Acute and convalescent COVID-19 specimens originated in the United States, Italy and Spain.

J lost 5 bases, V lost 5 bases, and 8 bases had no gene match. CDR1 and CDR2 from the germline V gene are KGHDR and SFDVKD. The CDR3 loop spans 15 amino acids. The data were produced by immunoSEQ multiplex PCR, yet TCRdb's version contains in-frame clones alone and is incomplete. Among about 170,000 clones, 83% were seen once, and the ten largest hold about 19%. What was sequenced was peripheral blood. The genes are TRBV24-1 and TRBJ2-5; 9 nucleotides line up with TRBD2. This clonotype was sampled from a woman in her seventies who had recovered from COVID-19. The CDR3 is CATSAAGGGRETQYF. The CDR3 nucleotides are TGTGCCACCAGTGCCGCGGGAGGGGGCCGGGAGACCCAGTACTTC.